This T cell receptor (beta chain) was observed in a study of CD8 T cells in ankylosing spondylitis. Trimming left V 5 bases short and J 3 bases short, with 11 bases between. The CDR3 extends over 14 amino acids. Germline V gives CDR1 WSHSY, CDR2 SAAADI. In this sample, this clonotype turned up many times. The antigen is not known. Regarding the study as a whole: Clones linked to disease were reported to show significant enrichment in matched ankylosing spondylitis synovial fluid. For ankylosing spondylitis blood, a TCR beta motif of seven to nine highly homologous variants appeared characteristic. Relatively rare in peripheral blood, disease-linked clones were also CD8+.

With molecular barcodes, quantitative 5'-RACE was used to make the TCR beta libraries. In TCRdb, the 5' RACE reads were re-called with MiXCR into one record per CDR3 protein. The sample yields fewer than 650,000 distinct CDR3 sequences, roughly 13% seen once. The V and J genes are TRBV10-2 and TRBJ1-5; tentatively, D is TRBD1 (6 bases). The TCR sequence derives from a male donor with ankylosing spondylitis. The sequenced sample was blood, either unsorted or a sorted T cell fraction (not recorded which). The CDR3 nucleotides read TGCGCCAGCAGTTTGGGACAATTCAATCAGCCCCAGCATTTT. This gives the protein CASSLGQFNQPQHF.